This T cell receptor (beta chain) originates from a study of blood T cell repertoires in COVID-19. Study summary: COVID-19 samples collected from the United States, Italy and Spain covered acute and convalescent phases. PBMCs, B-cell-depleted T cells, or T cells provided the cDNA or gDNA that made up the material.

This clone was found once. How the authors handled the data: Estimation of nucleated cell counts was performed using reference gene primer amplification. Clones were sequenced by immunoSEQ multiplex PCR, and TCRdb holds only the in-frame ones, with some missing. That table supplies the V and J calls and clone size; D and trimming were determined from the DNA. The profile shows about 22,000 clones, 65% to 90% of them singletons. The sample taken for sequencing was peripheral blood. This TCR was recovered from a man between 65 and 85 years old with acute or convalescent COVID-19.

CDR3 residues: CASSPSPNTEAFF. The CDR3 nucleotides read TGTGCCAGCAGCCCCTCCCCCAACACTGAAGCTTTCTTT. The chain couples TRBV7-3 to TRBJ1-1; D not resolved. V lost 5 bases, J lost 2 bases, and 9 bases lay in between. The CDR3 is made up of 13 amino acids. The V gene's germline CDR1 is SGHTA and CDR2 FQGTGA.